Shown below are 22 T cell receptor beta chains from a single sample sequenced in a study of T cell responses to AZD1222 COVID-19 vaccine. This table comes from immunoSEQ multiplex PCR, and its TCRdb copy is limited to in-frame clones, with some not included. Here the sample spans approximately 64,000 clones, about 90% being singletons. Material: peripheral blood, obtained 28 days after the second dose of the MenACWY control vaccine. These receptors all stem from an adult who received the MenACWY meningococcal vaccine as a control.

The rearrangement joins TRBV7-9 to TRBJ1-1, with D hard to call. With 0 bases removed from V and 6 bases from J, the gap between germline ends came to 8 bases. The CDR3 contains 13 residues. Germline V CDR1 and CDR2: SEHNR, FQNEAQ (reference sequence). The CDR3 spells CASSLAGDAEAFF. The CDR3 nucleotides read TGTGCCAGCAGCTTAGCGGGTGACGCTGAAGCTTTCTTT.

The chain couples TRBV28 to TRBJ2-1, with D hard to call. The V end was cut by 6 bases, the J end by 0 bases, with 12 bases between. Looked up from germline, CDR1 is MDHEN and CDR2 is SYDVKM. This CDR3 has 15 residues. CDR3 bases: TGTGCCAGCAGACCGGGTCTAAGCTCCTACAATGAGCAGTTCTTC. It yields the protein CASRPGLSSYNEQFF.

The rearrangement joins TRBV7-2 to TRBJ1-4, with D maybe TRBD1 (5 bases). The CDR3 runs 15 residues. The V gene lost 3 bases and the J gene lost 0 bases, with 8 bases spanning the gap. Germline assignment: CDR1 SGHTA and CDR2 FQGNSA. The CDR3 DNA follows: TGTGCCAGCAGCTTGGGACCGACAACTAATGAAAAACTGTTTTTT. Its translation: CASSLGPTTNEKLFF. The entire variable domain, with the rest obtained from reference TRBV7-2 and TRBJ1-4, is as follows: GAGVSQSPSNKVTEKGKDVELRCDPISGHTALYWYRQSLGQGLEFLIYFQGNSAPDKSGLPSDRFSAERTGGSVSTLTIQRTQQEDSAVYLCASSLGPTTNEKLFFGSGTQLSVL.

The chain employs TRBV11-1 and TRBJ2-1; 10 bases line up with TRBD1. Trimming took 5 bases from V and 5 from J; bases not matched to a gene: 6. The CDR3 loop spans 15 amino acids. CDR1 is SGHAT and CDR2 is FQDESV in the germline V gene (reference sequence). The CDR3 sequence is CASSLRDRGNNEQFF. In DNA, the CDR3 is TGTGCCAGCAGCCTCCGGGACAGGGGTAACAATGAGCAGTTCTTC.

This rearrangement joins TRBV6-2 or TRBV6-3 to TRBJ1-1; no clear D gene. Trimming took 0 bases from V and 4 from J, leaving 9 bases between them. Germline loops: CDR1 MNHEY, CDR2 SVGEGT. The CDR3 spans 14 residues. The CDR3 DNA is TGTGCCAGCAGTTACTCTCCGGGCGTCACTGAAGCTTTCTTT. It specifies CASSYSPGVTEAFF.

The rearrangement uses TRBV15 and TRBJ2-5, with D perhaps assigned TRBD1 or TRBD2 (6 bases each). The CDR3 spans 17 residues. The V and J ends lost 1 base and 3 bases respectively, with 18 bases between them. CDR1 and CDR2 (germline): LNHNV, YYDKDF (reference sequence). Here the CDR3 reads CATSRALGRGGKETQYF. For the CDR3, the DNA is TGTGCCACCAGCAGAGCATTAGGAAGAGGGGGGAAAGAGACCCAGTACTTC.

V and J are TRBV19 and TRBJ2-2; D not certain. Germline CDR1 and CDR2: LNHDA and SQIVND (reference sequence). V lost 5 bases and J 6 bases, leaving 4 bases between the germline ends. The CDR3 totals 11 residues. CDR3 region: CASSFPGELFF. CDR3 nucleotide sequence: TGTGCCAGTAGTTTCCCCGGGGAGCTGTTTTTT.

The chain couples TRBV29-1 to TRBJ2-1, with a tentative D call TRBD1 (5 bases). The CDR3 sequence is 15 residues long. V gave up 4 bases and J gave up 4 bases, with 17 bases separating them. Per the germline V gene, CDR1 is SQVTM and CDR2 is ANQGSEA. CDR3 in DNA: TGCAGCGTTGGGGGTGGGGCCGAACTGTACAATGAGCAGTTCTTC. This translates into CSVGGGAELYNEQFF.

J is TRBJ2-6 and V is TRBV19; D may be TRBD2 (5 bases). The V gene's germline CDR1 is LNHDA and CDR2 SQIVND (reference sequence). With 8 bases removed from V and 2 bases from J, the gap between germline ends came to 10 bases. This CDR3 comprises 14 residues. Written as DNA, the CDR3 is TGTGCCAGTGGTCAGGAGGCTGGGGCCAACGTCCTGACTTTC. This sequence encodes CASGQEAGANVLTF.

J is TRBJ2-3 and V is TRBV27; the match to TRBD2 covers 7 bases. The CDR3 has 15 residues. Trimming at V came to 3 bases and at J to 0 bases, leaving 3 bases not matched to a gene. Germline assignment: CDR1 MNHEY and CDR2 SMNVEV (reference sequence). The DNA for the CDR3 is TGTGCCAGCAGTTTTCTAGCGGCCAGCACAGATACGCAGTATTTT. Protein product: CASSFLAASTDTQYF.

This chain uses TRBV14 with TRBJ2-1, with 7 bases lining up with TRBD2. V shed 3 bases and J 5 bases; nucleotides not matched to a gene: 10. The CDR3 covers 16 residues. Germline-derived CDR1 and CDR2 are SGHDN and FVKESK. The DNA of the CDR3 is TGTGCCAGCAGCCATTGGGGACTAAACCGTAACAATGAGCAGTTCTTC. Translating gives CASSHWGLNRNNEQFF.

Sample share makes this clone medium-sized. The rearrangement uses TRBV10-3 and TRBJ1-5, with D unresolved. This CDR3 is built from 18 residues. The germline gives CDR1 ENHRY, CDR2 SYGVKD. V was pared by 2 bases and J by 0 bases, with 17 bases between. CDR3 DNA: TGTGCCATCAGTGAGGCGTGGTCCCAACCTTATAGCAATCAGCCCCAGCATTTT. Translating gives CAISEAWSQPYSNQPQHF.

V usage is TRBV27 and J usage is TRBJ1-3; TRBD1 agrees at 7 bases. With 6 bases clipped from V and 0 bases from J, the junction kept 11 bases outside the gene matches. This CDR3 spans 17 amino acids. The germline gives CDR1 MNHEY, CDR2 SMNVEV (reference sequence). This CDR3 reads CASRPLTGDGSGNTIYF. The CDR3, as DNA: TGTGCCAGCAGGCCACTTACAGGGGACGGCTCTGGAAACACCATATATTTT.

The chain recombines TRBV7-9 with TRBJ2-3; 8 positions match TRBD1. The CDR3 length is 16 residues. V shed 5 bases and J 4 bases; nucleotides not matched to a gene: 11. The V gene's germline CDR1 is SEHNR and CDR2 FQNEAQ (reference sequence). CDR3: CASSLGTGSAADTQYF. The CDR3 bases are TGTGCCAGCAGCCTCGGGACAGGCAGTGCGGCAGATACGCAGTATTTT.

The chain is built from TRBV6-5 and TRBJ2-3; tentatively, D is TRBD1 (6 bases). The V end was cut by 6 bases, the J end by 2 bases, with 12 bases between. The CDR3 is made up of 14 amino acids. CDR1 MNHEY and CDR2 SVGAGI come from the germline V gene. This CDR3 is CASRKGQNTDTQYF. The CDR3 DNA is TGTGCCAGCAGAAAAGGACAGAACACAGATACGCAGTATTTT.

This clone was observed once. The chain combines TRBV19 with TRBJ2-7; possibly TRBD2 for D (5 bases). Trimming cost V 1 base and J 5 bases, with 9 bases left between them. This CDR3 is built from 13 residues. In germline, CDR1 is LNHDA, CDR2 SQIVND (reference sequence). The CDR3 here is CASSIGSGDEQYF. In DNA form, the CDR3 reads TGTGCCAGTAGTATAGGGAGCGGAGACGAGCAGTACTTC.

The genes are TRBV19 and TRBJ2-3, with D possibly matching TRBD1 (5 bases). V shed 8 bases and J shed 4 bases, with 22 bases lying between them. Germline V CDR1 and CDR2: LNHDA, SQIVND (reference sequence). The CDR3 sequence is 16 residues long. The CDR3 spells CASARLAGQDSDTQYF. In DNA form, the CDR3 reads TGTGCCAGTGCCAGACTCGCCGGACAAGATTCAGATACGCAGTATTTT.

This clone showed up just a few times. This chain joins TRBV7-9 and TRBJ2-5; 7 bases are shared with TRBD2. This CDR3 region has 15 residues. CDR1 is SEHNR, CDR2 FQNEAQ, per germline (reference sequence). V lost 6 bases to trimming and J lost 3 bases; unmatched junction nucleotides: 10. CDR3 sequence (DNA): TGTGCCAGCAGATCAACTAGGACTAGGGAAGAGACCCAGTACTTC. As protein: CASRSTRTREETQYF.

The chain combines TRBV28 with TRBJ1-3; D call uncertain. Germline assignment: CDR1 MDHEN and CDR2 SYDVKM. This CDR3 comprises 15 residues. Deletions cut 4 bases from V and 5 bases from J, with 15 bases between. The CDR3 reads CASSSVGGKRNTIYF. CDR3 coding DNA: TGTGCCAGCAGTTCGGTGGGCGGAAAGAGAAACACCATATATTTT.

Only one count was recorded for this clone. The chain uses TRBV12-2 and TRBJ1-1; TRBD1 is the table's D call and was not checked against the DNA. TRBV12-2 is described as a pseudogene. CDR3 length: 14 amino acids. CDR3 protein: CASRLSRGDTEAFF. The CDR3 bases are TGTGCAAGTCGCTTAAGCAGGGGGGACACTGAAGCTTTCTTT.

The chain links TRBV6-2 or TRBV6-3 to TRBJ2-5, with D perhaps matching TRBD1 (6 bases). The CDR3 extends over 14 amino acids. Germline assignment: CDR1 MNHEY and CDR2 SVGEGT. Trimming stripped 5 bases from V and 4 bases from J, with 14 bases between. The CDR3 nucleotides read TGTGCCAGCAGTCAACAAACAGGGATAGAGACCCAGTACTTC. Amino acids: CASSQQTGIETQYF.

By frequency in the sample, this clone is medium-sized (0.01 to 0.1%). The V call is TRBV27, the J call TRBJ1-6; D uncertain. Between the trimmed V and J ends, which lost 10 bases and 3 bases, there was a span of 19 bases. This CDR3 has 16 residues. Germline V gives CDR1 MNHEY, CDR2 SMNVEV (reference sequence). The CDR3 region has the DNA TGTGCCACTCCGTACGCGGGGAAGAACTATAATTCACCCCTCCACTTT. This translates into CATPYAGKNYNSPLHF.